This passage covers 17 T cell receptor beta chains from one sample sequenced in a study of T cells in Graves' hyperthyroidism and ophthalmopathy. TCR beta CDR3 regions were amplified from RNA. In the first-round RT-PCR of the TCR CDR3, the HTBI primer set was used. TCRdb fed the multiplex PCR reads into MiXCR, producing one record per CDR3 protein. The table has 250,000 to 300,000 distinct CDR3 sequences, roughly 14% seen once; the top ten hold 13%. The sample was blood. All receptors come from a woman in her 40s with Graves' hyperthyroidism that later progressed to Graves' ophthalmopathy.

The sample holds many counts of this clonotype. This sequence joins TRBV15 and TRBJ2-2; D unclear. This CDR3 spans 13 amino acids. V lost 1 base, J lost 8 bases, and 8 bases lay in between. Germline V lookup: CDR1 LNHNV, CDR2 YYDKDF (reference sequence). CDR3 residues: CATSRGGRGELFF. DNA of the CDR3: TGTGCCACCAGCAGAGGGGGAAGGGGGGAGCTGTTTTTT.

J is TRBJ1-6 and V is TRBV7-8; D remains ambiguous. Between the trimmed V and J ends, which lost 1 base and 8 bases, there was a span of 6 bases. This CDR3 contains 13 residues. Germline-derived CDR1 and CDR2 are SGHVS and FQNEAQ. CDR3 protein: CASSLEAYSPLHF. The CDR3 bases are TGTGCCAGCAGCTTAGAAGCTTATTCACCCCTCCACTTT.

The V call is TRBV6-1, the J call TRBJ2-1, with 8 bases matching TRBD2. Losses at the gene ends were 6 bases for V and 8 bases for J; bases not matched to a gene: 6. Germline V gives CDR1 MNHNS, CDR2 SASEGT. The CDR3 consists of 13 residues. The CDR3 reads CASRRAGVDEQFF. CDR3 DNA: TGTGCCAGCAGACGAGCGGGAGTCGATGAGCAGTTCTTC.

Regarding this clonotype: A much more abundant neighbour one base away suggests this may be a read error. This sequence joins TRBV6-5 and TRBJ2-1; D is uncertain. Germline V lookup: CDR1 MNHEY, CDR2 SVGAGI. The CDR3 extends over 14 amino acids. The DNA of the CDR3 is TGTGCCAGCAGTTACTCGACGGGTCACAATAAGCAGTTCTTC. This encodes CASSYSTGHNKQFF.

The V and J genes are TRBV20-1 and TRBJ2-1; 9 nucleotides line up with TRBD2. V was clipped by 2 bases and J by 7 bases; unmatched bases: 9. Looked up from germline, CDR1 is DFQATT and CDR2 is SNEGSKA (reference sequence). The length of the CDR3 is 15 residues. CDR3: CSARPVAGARNEQFF. For the CDR3, the DNA is TGCAGTGCTAGACCTGTAGCGGGAGCGAGAAATGAGCAGTTCTTC.

The V and J genes are TRBV20-1 and TRBJ2-2; 15 bases align to TRBD2. The germline gives CDR1 DFQATT, CDR2 SNEGSKA (reference sequence). Germline trimming cut 1 base from V and 1 base from J; bases unmatched to any gene: 10. The CDR3 totals 20 residues. CDR3 protein: CSARGLGTSGRKRNTGELFF. Here the CDR3 DNA reads TGCAGTGCTAGAGGATTGGGGACTAGCGGGAGGAAAAGGAACACCGGGGAGCTGTTTTTT.

This clonotype was seen ten or more times. This sequence joins TRBV2 and TRBJ2-7, with TRBD2 as a possible D gene (7 bases). This CDR3 spans 15 amino acids. Germline V gives CDR1 SNHLY, CDR2 FYNNEI. V lost 6 bases and J lost 2, with 17 bases in between. The CDR3, as DNA: TGTGCCAGCAGCCCAAGGGGGGGGGACCCCTACGAGCAGTACTTC. It yields the protein CASSPRGGDPYEQYF. The full variable domain, with the rest looked up from reference TRBV2 and TRBJ2-7, is EPEVTQTPSHQVTQMGQEVILRCVPISNHLYFYWYRQILGQKVEFLVSFYNNEISEKSEIFDDQFSVERPDGSNFTLKIRSTKLEDSAMYFCASSPRGGDPYEQYFGPGTRLTVT.

This clonotype was seen at least ten times. Here the CDR3 reads CASSFVQGRRTGELFF. Written as DNA, the CDR3 is TGTGCCAGCAGCTTCGTACAGGGGAGGAGAACCGGGGAGCTGTTTTTT. This chain joins TRBV11-2 and TRBJ2-2; possibly TRBD1 for D (7 bases). CDR1 is SGHAT and CDR2 is FQNNGV in the germline V gene. This CDR3 has 16 residues. Trimming left V 3 bases short and J 5 bases short, with 16 bases between.

In its sample, this clonotype was seen many times. The V call is TRBV5-5, the J call TRBJ2-5, with D unclear. Germline loops: CDR1 SGHKS, CDR2 YYEKEE (reference sequence). Trimming took off 2 bases at V and 4 bases at J, with 9 bases between the two ends. The CDR3 covers 13 residues. CDR3 sequence: CASSFQFTETQYF. The DNA for the CDR3 is TGTGCCAGCAGCTTTCAGTTTACAGAGACCCAGTACTTC.

This clonotype was recorded at least ten times. The rearrangement joins TRBV18 to TRBJ1-1, with a weak D call TRBD1 (6 bases). The V end was cut by 3 bases, the J end by 11 bases, with 22 bases between. Germline lookup yields CDR1 KGHSH and CDR2 LQKENI. CDR3 size: 15 residues. The CDR3 protein is CASSPEQGSSGTAFF. The CDR3 region has the DNA TGTGCCAGCTCACCCGAACAGGGCTCATCAGGTACGGCTTTCTTT.

There are a few counts of this clonotype. The chain is built from TRBV15 and TRBJ2-3, with 10 bases aligning to TRBD2. The ends lost 5 bases at V and 6 bases at J; junction bases unmatched: 17. CDR1 is LNHNV and CDR2 is YYDKDF in the germline V gene (reference sequence). This CDR3 is built from 18 residues. CDR3 residues: CATSRQLYGTSAVDTQYF. CDR3 sequence (DNA): TGTGCCACCAGCCGCCAACTTTACGGGACTAGCGCAGTGGATACGCAGTATTTT.

This clonotype was recorded at least ten times. The gene calls are TRBV19 and TRBJ1-1, with TRBD1 as a possible D gene (6 bases). Trimming took 4 bases from V and 5 from J, leaving 14 bases between them. Germline-derived CDR1 and CDR2 are LNHDA and SQIVND (reference sequence). The CDR3 sequence is 14 residues long. CDR3 nucleotide sequence: TGTGCCAGTAGTAAGGAACAGGGTCAAACTGAAGCTTTCTTT. Protein product: CASSKEQGQTEAFF.

The rearrangement joins TRBV7-9 to TRBJ1-5; D is ambiguous. CDR3 size: 18 residues. V was pared by 7 bases and J by 0 bases, with 22 bases between. Germline CDR1 reads SEHNR; CDR2 reads FQNEAQ (reference sequence). DNA for the CDR3: TGTGCCAGCACCGAAGGAGAGTTCAAGGGTGATAGCAATCAGCCCCAGCATTTT. Protein: CASTEGEFKGDSNQPQHF.

This clonotype was seen ten or more times. The gene calls are TRBV27 and TRBJ2-1; 7 nucleotides match TRBD1. Per germline, CDR1 MNHEY and CDR2 SMNVEV (reference sequence). CDR3 length: 13 residues. Trimming removed 4 bases from V and 5 bases from J; junction bases left unmatched: 2. CDR3 nucleotide sequence: TGTGCCAGCAGTTCGACAGGGAACAATGAGCAGTTCTTC. Translating it yields CASSSTGNNEQFF.

In this sample, this clonotype turned up many times. This rearrangement joins TRBV29-1 to TRBJ2-3, with 10 bases matching TRBD2. Germline lookup yields CDR1 SQVTM and CDR2 ANQGSEA. The CDR3 totals 14 residues. V trimming: 4 bases; J trimming: 3 bases; junction bases outside the gene matches: 4. In nucleotides, the CDR3 is TGCAGCGTTGTTAGCGGGAGGAAGACAGATACGCAGTATTTT. It codes for CSVVSGRKTDTQYF.

This clonotype was counted ten times or more. The chain uses TRBV5-1 and TRBJ2-5; 8 bases are a match to TRBD1. This CDR3 is 16 amino acids long. Germline V CDR1 and CDR2: SGHRS, YFSETQ. The junction had 11 bases not matched to a gene; V was cut back by 3 bases and J by 4 bases. CDR3 region: CASSSIGQGSGETQYF. The CDR3, as DNA: TGCGCCAGCAGCTCCATCGGACAGGGCAGTGGAGAGACCCAGTACTTC.

V is TRBV28 and J is TRBJ1-1, with 7 bases matching TRBD1. Germline CDR1 and CDR2: MDHEN and SYDVKM. This CDR3 has 15 residues. With V trimmed by 6 bases and J by 4 bases, 11 bases remained unmatched. The CDR3 coding sequence is TGTGCCAGCAGACTCGGGACAGCGCTCCGCACTGAAGCTTTCTTT. It codes for CASRLGTALRTEAFF.